Sequencing of this T cell receptor beta chain was carried out in a study of T cell responses to AZD1222 COVID-19 vaccine. Points from the study as a whole: Spike-specific TCR breadth and depth rose after two AZD1222 doses. None of the repertoires were sampled until the peak T cell response had passed. Reportedly, close to half of spike-specific TCRs are directed against unmutated variant regions.

This CDR3 region has 16 residues. J gave up 3 bases and V 4 bases, and 9 bases lay outside the gene matches. Germline V gives CDR1 SGHRS, CDR2 YFSETQ. Remarks on this clone: Antigen specificity is unknown.

The assay was immunoSEQ multiplex PCR, and TCRdb's table has in-frame clones only and misses some. In the table there are around 130,000 clones, about nine tenths of which are singletons. The source material was peripheral blood, sampled 28 days after the second AZD1222 dose. V is TRBV5-1 and J is TRBJ2-3; 9 positions agree with TRBD1. This receptor was identified in an adult who received the AZD1222 COVID-19 vaccine. In DNA form, the CDR3 reads TGCGCCAGCAGCCTACCCGGGACAGGGATAACAGATACGCAGTATTTT. This codes for CASSLPGTGITDTQYF.